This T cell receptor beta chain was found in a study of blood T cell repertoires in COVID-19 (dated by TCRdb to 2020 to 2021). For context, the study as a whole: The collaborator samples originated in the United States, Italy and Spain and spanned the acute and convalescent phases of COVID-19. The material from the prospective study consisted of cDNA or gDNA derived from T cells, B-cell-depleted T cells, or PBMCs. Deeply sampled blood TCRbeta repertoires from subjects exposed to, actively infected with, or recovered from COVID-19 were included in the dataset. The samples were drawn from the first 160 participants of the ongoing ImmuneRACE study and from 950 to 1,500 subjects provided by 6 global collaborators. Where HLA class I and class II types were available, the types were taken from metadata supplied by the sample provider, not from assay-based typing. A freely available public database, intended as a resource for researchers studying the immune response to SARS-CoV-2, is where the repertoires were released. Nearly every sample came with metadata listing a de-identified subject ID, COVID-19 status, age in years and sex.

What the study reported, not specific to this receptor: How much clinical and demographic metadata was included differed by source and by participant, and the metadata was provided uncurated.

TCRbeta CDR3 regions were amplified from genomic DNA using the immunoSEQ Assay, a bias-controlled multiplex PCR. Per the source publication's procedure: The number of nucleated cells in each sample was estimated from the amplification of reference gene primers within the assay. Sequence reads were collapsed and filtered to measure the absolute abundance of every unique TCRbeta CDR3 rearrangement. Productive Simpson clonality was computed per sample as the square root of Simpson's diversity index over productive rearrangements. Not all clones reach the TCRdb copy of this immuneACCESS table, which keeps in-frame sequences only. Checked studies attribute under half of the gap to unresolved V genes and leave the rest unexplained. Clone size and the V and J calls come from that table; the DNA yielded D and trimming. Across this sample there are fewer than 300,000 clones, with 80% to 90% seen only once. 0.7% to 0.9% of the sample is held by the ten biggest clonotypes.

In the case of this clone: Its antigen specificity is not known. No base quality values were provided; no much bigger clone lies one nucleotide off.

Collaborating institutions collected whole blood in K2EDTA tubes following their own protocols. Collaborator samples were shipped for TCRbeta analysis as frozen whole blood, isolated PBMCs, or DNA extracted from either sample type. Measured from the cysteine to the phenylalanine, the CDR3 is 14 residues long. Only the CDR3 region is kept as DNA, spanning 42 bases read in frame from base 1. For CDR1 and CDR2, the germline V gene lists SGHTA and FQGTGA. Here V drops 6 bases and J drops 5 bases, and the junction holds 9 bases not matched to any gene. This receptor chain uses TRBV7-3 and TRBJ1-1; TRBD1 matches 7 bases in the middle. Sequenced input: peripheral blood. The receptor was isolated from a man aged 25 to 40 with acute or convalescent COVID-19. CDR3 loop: CASRPSGGPTEAFF. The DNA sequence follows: TGTGCCAGCAGGCCCTCAGGGGGTCCTACTGAAGCTTTCTTT.